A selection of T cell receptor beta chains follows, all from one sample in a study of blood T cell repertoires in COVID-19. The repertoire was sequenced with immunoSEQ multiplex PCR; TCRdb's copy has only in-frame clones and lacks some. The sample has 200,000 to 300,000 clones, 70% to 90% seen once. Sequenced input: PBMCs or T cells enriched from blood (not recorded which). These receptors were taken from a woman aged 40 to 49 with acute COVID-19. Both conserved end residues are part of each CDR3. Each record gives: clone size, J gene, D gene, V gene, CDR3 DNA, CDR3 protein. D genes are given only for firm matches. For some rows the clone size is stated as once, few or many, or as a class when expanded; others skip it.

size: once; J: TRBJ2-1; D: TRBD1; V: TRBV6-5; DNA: TGTGCCAGCAGACTGACAGGGGTAGGGAACAATGAGCAGTTCTTC; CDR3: CASRLTGVGNNEQFF
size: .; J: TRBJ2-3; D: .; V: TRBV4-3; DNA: TGCGCCAGCAGCCCTGGGACGGGGGAAGATACGCAGTATTTT; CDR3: CASSPGTGEDTQYF
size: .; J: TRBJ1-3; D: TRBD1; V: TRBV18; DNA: TGTGCCAGCTCGTACCTCCCCGGGACAGGGTCTGGAAACACCATATATTTT; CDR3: CASSYLPGTGSGNTIYF
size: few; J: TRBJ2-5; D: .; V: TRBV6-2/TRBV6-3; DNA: TGTGCCAGCAGCAGGACAGTTCAAGAGACCCAGTACTTC; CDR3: CASSRTVQETQYF
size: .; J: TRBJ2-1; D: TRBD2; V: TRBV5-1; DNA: TGCGCCAGCCTCGCCGGGACTAGTTCTTACAATGAGCAGTTCTTC; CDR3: CASLAGTSSYNEQFF
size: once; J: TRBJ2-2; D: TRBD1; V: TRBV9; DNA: TGTGCCAGCAGCGTCAGGGGGCAAGACACCGGGGAGCTGTTTTTT; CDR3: CASSVRGQDTGELFF
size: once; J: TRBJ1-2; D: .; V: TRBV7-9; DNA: TGTGCCAGCAGCCTCGGGAGGACAGATTCCTCTAGGGGCTACACCTTC; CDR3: CASSLGRTDSSRGYTF
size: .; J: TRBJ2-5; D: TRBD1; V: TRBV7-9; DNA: TGTGCCAGCAGCCCCGACAGGGGACGAGAGACCCAGTACTTC; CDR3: CASSPDRGRETQYF
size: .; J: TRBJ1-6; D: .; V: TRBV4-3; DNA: TGCGCCAGCAGTCCGATCCAGGGAGGGTCCGGTAATTCACCCCTCCACTTT; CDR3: CASSPIQGGSGNSPLHF
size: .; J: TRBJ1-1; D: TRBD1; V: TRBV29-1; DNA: TGCAGCGGGAAGACAGGGGGCGCCGCTGAAGCTTTCTTT; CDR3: CSGKTGGAAEAFF
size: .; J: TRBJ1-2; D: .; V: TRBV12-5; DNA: TGTGCTAGTGGTTTGGCAGTCGGGGGTGGCTACACCTTC; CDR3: CASGLAVGGGYTF
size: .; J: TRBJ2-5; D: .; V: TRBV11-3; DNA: TGTGCCAGCAGCCCCGGTGTCTTCGGGGAGGAGACCCAGTACTTC; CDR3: CASSPGVFGEETQYF
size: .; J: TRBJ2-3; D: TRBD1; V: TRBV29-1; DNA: TGCAGCGTACGAAAAGGACAGGGGGTCGACACAGATACGCAGTATTTT; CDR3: CSVRKGQGVDTDTQYF
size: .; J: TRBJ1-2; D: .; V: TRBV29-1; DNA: TGCAGCGTTGAATCGGGCAGGGAGCGGGGAGGCTACACCTTC; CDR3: CSVESGRERGGYTF
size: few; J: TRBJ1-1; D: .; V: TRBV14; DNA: TGTGCCACCAACCGGGACGGGAGGGGTGAAGCTTTCTTT; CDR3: CATNRDGRGEAFF
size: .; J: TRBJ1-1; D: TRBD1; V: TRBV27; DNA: TGTGCCAGCAGCCTTTACGACAGGGGGCGGACTGAAGCTTTCTTT; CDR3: CASSLYDRGRTEAFF
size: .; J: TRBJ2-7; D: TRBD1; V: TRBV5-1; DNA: TGCGCCAGCAGCGGGGGACAGGGTGGCTACGAGCAGTACTTC; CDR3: CASSGGQGGYEQYF
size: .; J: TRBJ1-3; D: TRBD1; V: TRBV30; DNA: TGTGCTTCGACAGGGAGCTCTGGAAACACCATATATTTT; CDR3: CASTGSSGNTIYF
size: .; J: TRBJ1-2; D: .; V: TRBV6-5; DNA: TGTGCCAGCCGGTTCCACTATGGCTACACCTTC; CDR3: CASRFHYGYTF
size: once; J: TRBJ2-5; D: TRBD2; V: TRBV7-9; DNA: TGTGCCAGCAGCTCCCCGGGAGGACGGGAGACCCAGTACTTC; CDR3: CASSSPGGRETQYF
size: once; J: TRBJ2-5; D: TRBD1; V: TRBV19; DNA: TGTGCCAGCCGATCAGGGGGCGGAGAGACCCAGTACTTC; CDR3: CASRSGGGETQYF
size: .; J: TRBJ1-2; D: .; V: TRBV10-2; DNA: TGCGCCAGCAGTGAGTCGTCCGGGGGTGAGGGCTACACCTTC; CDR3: CASSESSGGEGYTF
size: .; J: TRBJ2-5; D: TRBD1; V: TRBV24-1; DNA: TGTGCCACGAGGGGGACAGGGGGCATAGAGACCCAGTACTTC; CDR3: CATRGTGGIETQYF
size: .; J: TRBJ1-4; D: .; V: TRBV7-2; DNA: TGTGCCAGCAGCTTAGGGTCCGCACGGGGTGAAAAACTGTTTTTT; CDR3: CASSLGSARGEKLFF
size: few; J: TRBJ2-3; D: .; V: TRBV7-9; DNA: TGTGCCAGCACCTTCGGAGATACGCAGTATTTT; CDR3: CASTFGDTQYF
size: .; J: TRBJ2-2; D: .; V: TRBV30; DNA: TGTGCCTGGAGTGTGGGGCCCAACACCGGGGAGCTGTTTTTT; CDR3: CAWSVGPNTGELFF
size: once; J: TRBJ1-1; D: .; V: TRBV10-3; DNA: TGTGCCACCTCCACGATGGACATGAACACTGAAGCTTTCTTT; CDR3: CATSTMDMNTEAFF
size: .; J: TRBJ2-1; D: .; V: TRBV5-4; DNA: TGTGCCAGCAGCTTGCCCCAGAACAATGAGCAGTTCTTC; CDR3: CASSLPQNNEQFF
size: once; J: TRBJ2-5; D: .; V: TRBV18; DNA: TGTGCCAGCTCACCCGGGACTCTAGAGACCCAGTACTTC; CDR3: CASSPGTLETQYF
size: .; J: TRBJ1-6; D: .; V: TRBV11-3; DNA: TGTGCCAGCAGCTCGATAATCCGAGGCAGACTAAGTAATTCACCCCTCCACTTT; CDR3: CASSSIIRGRLSNSPLHF
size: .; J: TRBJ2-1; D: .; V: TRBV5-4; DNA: TGTGCCAGCAGCTTGGCTAGTAGCGGTTACAATGAGCAGTTCTTC; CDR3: CASSLASSGYNEQFF
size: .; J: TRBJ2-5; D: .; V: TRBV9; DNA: TGTGCCAGCAGCGTAGAGTCCAGGGGTGAGACCCAGTACTTC; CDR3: CASSVESRGETQYF
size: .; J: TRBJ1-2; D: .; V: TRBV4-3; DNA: TGCGCCAGCAGCCAAGTTGTTCTTTATGGCTACACCTTC; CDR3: CASSQVVLYGYTF
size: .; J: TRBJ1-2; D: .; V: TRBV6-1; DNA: TGTGCCAGCAGTGAAGTCAGGGGTCAGAATAGCTATGGCTACACCTTC; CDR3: CASSEVRGQNSYGYTF
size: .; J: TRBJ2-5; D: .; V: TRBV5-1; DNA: TGCGCCAGCAGCTTGCCGGGGAGGGAGACCCAGTACTTC; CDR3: CASSLPGRETQYF
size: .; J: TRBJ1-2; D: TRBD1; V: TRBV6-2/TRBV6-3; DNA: TGTGCCAGCAGTCAGGACAGGGTCTATGGCTACACCTTC; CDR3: CASSQDRVYGYTF
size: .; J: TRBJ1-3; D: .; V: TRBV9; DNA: TGTGCCAGCAGCGTGGGCGGAAACACCATATATTTT; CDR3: CASSVGGNTIYF
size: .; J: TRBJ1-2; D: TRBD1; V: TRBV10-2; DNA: TGCGCCAGCAGCCTACAGACAGGGGTAGGGTATGGCTACACCTTC; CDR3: CASSLQTGVGYGYTF
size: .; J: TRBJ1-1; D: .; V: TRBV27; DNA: TGTGCCAGCCCAAATAGTTTAAGGGGGGGACTGAACACTGAAGCTTTCTTT; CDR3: CASPNSLRGGLNTEAFF
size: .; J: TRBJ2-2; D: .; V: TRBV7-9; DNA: TGTGCCAGCAGCCTGGGGGGGACATCAAACACCGGGGAGCTGTTTTTT; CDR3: CASSLGGTSNTGELFF
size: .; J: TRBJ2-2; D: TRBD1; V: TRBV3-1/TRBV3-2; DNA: TGTGCCAGCAGGGACAGGGGGAACACCGGGGAGCTGTTTTTT; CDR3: CASRDRGNTGELFF
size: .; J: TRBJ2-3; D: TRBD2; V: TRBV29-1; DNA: TGCAGCGCCGGACGTGCGGGGGTCACAGATACGCAGTATTTT; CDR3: CSAGRAGVTDTQYF
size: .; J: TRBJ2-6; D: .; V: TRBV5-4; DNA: TGTGCCAGCAGCTTGGACCCCACTGCTCCCTCTGGGGCCAACGTCCTGACTTTC; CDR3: CASSLDPTAPSGANVLTF
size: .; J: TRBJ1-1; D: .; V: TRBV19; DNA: TGTGCCAGTAGTGCATTAACGGGGACTCTCCGAACTGAAGCTTTCTTT; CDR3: CASSALTGTLRTEAFF
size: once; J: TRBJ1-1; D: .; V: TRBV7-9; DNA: TGTGCCAGCAGCTTAGAACAGGGATGGACTGAAGCTTTCTTT; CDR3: CASSLEQGWTEAFF
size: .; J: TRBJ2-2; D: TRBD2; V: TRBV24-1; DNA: TGTGCCACCAGTCCCGCGGGAGAGGTAGCCGGGGAGCTGTTTTTT; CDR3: CATSPAGEVAGELFF
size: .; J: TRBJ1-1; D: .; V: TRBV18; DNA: TGTGCCAGCTCACCAGGGGCACTTAGGAACACTGAAGCTTTCTTT; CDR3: CASSPGALRNTEAFF
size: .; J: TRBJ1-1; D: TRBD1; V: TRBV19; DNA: TGTGCCAGTAGTATAGGCACAGGGGGGAACACTGAAGCTTTCTTT; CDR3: CASSIGTGGNTEAFF
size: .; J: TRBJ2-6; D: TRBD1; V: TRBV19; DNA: TGTGCCAGTAGTATGCGACAGGGAACGTACTCTGGGGCCAACGTCCTGACTTTC; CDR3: CASSMRQGTYSGANVLTF
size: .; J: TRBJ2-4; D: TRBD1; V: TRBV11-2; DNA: TGTGCCAGCAGCGTTCCGGGACAGGGGAACATTCAGTACTTC; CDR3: CASSVPGQGNIQYF
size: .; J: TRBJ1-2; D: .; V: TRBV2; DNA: TGTGCCAGCAGTTTCAGGGGCGCGGGTGGCTACACCTTC; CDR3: CASSFRGAGGYTF
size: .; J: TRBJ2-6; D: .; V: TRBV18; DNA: TGTGCCAGCTCACCAGGACAGCTGCTCCTCTCTGGGGCCAACGTCCTGACTTTC; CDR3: CASSPGQLLLSGANVLTF
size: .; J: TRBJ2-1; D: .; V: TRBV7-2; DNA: TGTGCCAGCAGCTATGGGGCTAGCTCCTACAATGAGCAGTTCTTC; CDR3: CASSYGASSYNEQFF
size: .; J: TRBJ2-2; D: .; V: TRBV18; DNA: TGTGCCAGCTCATCTCAGGGGACCAACACCGGGGAGCTGTTTTTT; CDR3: CASSSQGTNTGELFF